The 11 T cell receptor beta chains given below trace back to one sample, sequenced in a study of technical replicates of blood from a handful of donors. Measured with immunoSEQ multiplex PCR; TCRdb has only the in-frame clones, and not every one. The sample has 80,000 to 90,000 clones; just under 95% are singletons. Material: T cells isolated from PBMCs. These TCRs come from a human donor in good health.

In DNA, the CDR3 is TGTGCCATCGGAGGACCCGGTGGGCGGGGAAACACCATATATTTT. Protein product: CAIGGPGGRGNTIYF. The chain carries TRBV10-3 and TRBJ1-3; no definite D call. This CDR3 comprises 15 residues. With 8 bases removed from V and 4 bases from J, the gap between germline ends came to 18 bases. The V gene's germline CDR1 is ENHRY and CDR2 SYGVKD.

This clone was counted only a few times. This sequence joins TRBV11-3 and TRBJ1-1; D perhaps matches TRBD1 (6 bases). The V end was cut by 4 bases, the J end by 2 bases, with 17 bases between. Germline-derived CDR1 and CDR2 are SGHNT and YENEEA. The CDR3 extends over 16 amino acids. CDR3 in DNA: TGTGCCAGCAGCTCGGTCTCGGGACACTCTAACACTGAAGCTTTCTTT. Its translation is CASSSVSGHSNTEAFF.

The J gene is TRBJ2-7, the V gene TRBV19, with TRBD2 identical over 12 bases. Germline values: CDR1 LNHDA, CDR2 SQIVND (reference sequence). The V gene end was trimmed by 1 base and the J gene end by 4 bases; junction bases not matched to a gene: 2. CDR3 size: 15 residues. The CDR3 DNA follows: TGTGCCAGTAGTATAGGACTAGCGGGAGAATACGAGCAGTACTTC. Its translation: CASSIGLAGEYEQYF.

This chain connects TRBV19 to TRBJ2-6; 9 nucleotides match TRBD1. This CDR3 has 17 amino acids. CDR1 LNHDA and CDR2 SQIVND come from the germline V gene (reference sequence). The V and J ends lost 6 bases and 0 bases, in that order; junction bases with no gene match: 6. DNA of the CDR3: TGTGCCAGTAGGACAGGGGGTTCCGTCTCTGGGGCCAACGTCCTGACTTTC. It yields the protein CASRTGGSVSGANVLTF.

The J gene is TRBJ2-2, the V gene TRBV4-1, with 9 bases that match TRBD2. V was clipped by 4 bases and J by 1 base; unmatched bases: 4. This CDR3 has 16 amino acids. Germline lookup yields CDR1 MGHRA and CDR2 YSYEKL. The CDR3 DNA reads TGCGCCAGCAGCCGCAGCGGGGGGCTGAACACCGGGGAGCTGTTTTTT. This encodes CASSRSGGLNTGELFF.

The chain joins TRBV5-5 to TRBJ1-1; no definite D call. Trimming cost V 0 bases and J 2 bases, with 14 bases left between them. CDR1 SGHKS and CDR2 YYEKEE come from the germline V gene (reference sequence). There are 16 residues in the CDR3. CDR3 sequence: CASSLELYGFNTEAFF. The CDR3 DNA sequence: TGTGCCAGCAGCTTGGAACTGTACGGGTTCAACACTGAAGCTTTCTTT. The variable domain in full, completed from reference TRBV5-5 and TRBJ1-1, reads DAGVTQSPTHLIKTRGQQVTLRCSPISGHKSVSWYQQVLGQGPQFIFQYYEKEERGRGNFPDRFSARQFPNYSSELNVNALLLGDSALYLCASSLELYGFNTEAFFGQGTRLTVV.

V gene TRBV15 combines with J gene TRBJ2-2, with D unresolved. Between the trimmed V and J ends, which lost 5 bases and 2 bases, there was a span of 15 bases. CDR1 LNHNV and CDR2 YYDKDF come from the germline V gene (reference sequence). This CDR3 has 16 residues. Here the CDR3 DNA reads TGTGCCACCAGCGCCCGATCTAACAGTAACACCGGGGAGCTGTTTTTT. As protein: CATSARSNSNTGELFF.

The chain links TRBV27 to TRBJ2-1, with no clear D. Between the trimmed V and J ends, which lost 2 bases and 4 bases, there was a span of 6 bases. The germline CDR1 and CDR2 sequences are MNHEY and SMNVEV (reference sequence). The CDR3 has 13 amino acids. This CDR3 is CASSLAYYNEQFF. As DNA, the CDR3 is TGTGCCAGCAGTTTAGCGTATTACAATGAGCAGTTCTTC.

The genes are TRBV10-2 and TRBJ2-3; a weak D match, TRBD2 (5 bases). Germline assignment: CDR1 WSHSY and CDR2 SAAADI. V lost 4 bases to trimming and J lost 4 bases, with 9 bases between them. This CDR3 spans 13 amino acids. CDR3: CASSGEGSDTQYF. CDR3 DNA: TGCGCCAGCAGTGGTGAGGGTTCAGATACGCAGTATTTT.

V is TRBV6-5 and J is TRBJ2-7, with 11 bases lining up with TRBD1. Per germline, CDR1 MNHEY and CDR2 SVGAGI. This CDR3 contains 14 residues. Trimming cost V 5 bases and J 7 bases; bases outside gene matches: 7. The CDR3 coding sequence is TGTGCCAGCAGTCGGGGGACAGGGGGTAGGGAGCAGTACTTC. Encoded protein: CASSRGTGGREQYF.

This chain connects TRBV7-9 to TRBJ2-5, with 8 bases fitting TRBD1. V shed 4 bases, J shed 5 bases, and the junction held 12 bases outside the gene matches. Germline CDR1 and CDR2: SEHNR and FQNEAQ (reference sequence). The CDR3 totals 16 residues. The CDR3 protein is CASSSRSTGAIETQYF. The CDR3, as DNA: TGTGCCAGCAGCTCTAGGTCGACAGGGGCGATCGAGACCCAGTACTTC.